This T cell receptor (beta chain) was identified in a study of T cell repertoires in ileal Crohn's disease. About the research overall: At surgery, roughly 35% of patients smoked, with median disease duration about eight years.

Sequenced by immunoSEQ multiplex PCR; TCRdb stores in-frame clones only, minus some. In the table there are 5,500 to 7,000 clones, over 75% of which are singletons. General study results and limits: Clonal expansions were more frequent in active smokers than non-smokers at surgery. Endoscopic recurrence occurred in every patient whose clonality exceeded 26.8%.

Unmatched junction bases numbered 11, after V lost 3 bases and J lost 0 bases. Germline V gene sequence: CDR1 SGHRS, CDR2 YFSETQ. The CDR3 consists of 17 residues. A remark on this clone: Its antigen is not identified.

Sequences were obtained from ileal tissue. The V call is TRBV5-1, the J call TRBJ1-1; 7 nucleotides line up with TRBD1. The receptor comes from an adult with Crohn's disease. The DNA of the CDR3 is TGCGCCAGCAGCTCCAGACAGGGTATGCTTTTGAACACTGAAGCTTTCTTT. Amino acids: CASSSRQGMLLNTEAFF.